This T cell receptor (beta chain) was sequenced in a study of cytomegalovirus exposure and HLA in healthy donors. Study-wide results and caveats: Relative to the approximately 700-donor mean, N-insertions were reportedly fewer in an Asian-associated ancestry cluster in a later analysis. Researchers reported in a later analysis that a missense DCLRE1C variant was tied to TCR beta V- and J-gene trimming. The authors listed some 160 TCR beta chains as cytomegalovirus-associated.

Healthy donors of bone marrow made up the group. A note on this clone: Its target is not known.

The CDR3 is made up of 15 amino acids. Germline V gene data show CDR1 as SGHAT and CDR2 as FQNNGV. V gave up 0 bases and J gave up 1 base, with 6 bases separating them. PCR was performed using 60 Vbeta and 13 Jbeta primers. TCRdb keeps only in-frame clones here, not all; method: immunoSEQ multiplex PCR. The repertoire holds about 270,000 clones, with 86% as singletons. The TCR sequence derives from a man aged 35-49 years in good health and CMV-seropositive. Sequenced: PBMCs. The chain carries TRBV11-2 and TRBJ2-2; D not resolved. As DNA, the CDR3 is TGTGCCAGCAGCTTAGATAGGAGGAACACCGGGGAGCTGTTTTTT. Amino acids: CASSLDRRNTGELFF.